Below, one T cell receptor (beta chain) is given with its context. Its antigen is not identified. This specimen belongs to a study of identical twins. Study results and caveats: Twin pairs' shared out-of-frame alpha sequences were enriched in low generation probability.

One entry per CDR3 protein results from TCRdb running MiXCR on the 5' RACE reads. This repertoire shows 450,000 to 600,000 distinct CDR3 sequences, more than 20% found once; its top ten account for around 0.47%. The CDR3 consists of 14 residues. CDR1 is KGHDR, CDR2 SFDVKD, per germline. V was pared by 0 bases and J by 1 base, with 5 bases between. These sequences were also reported in another study, on yellow fever vaccine responses in identical twins.

Sample: CD4+ T cells sorted from blood. The TCR originated in a woman aged 18-30 years in good health. The chain carries TRBV24-1 and TRBJ1-1, with D unresolved. The CDR3: CATSDLRQNTEAFF. Here the CDR3 DNA reads TGTGCCACCAGTGATTTGCGCCAGAACACTGAAGCTTTCTTT.